This T cell receptor beta chain was captured in a study of T cell responses to AZD1222 COVID-19 vaccine. Points from the study as a whole: Spike-specific TCR breadth and depth went up after people got two AZD1222 doses. Mapped onto spike, vaccine-associated CD4 TCRs spanned it and were dominant at 160-218 and 743-854. Most donors were white British, females outnumbered males, and clonal diversity was possibly underestimated.

As regards this clone: The antigen remains undetermined.

Some clones are missing from TCRdb's copy, which holds only in-frame ones; the method was immunoSEQ multiplex PCR. This sample's table has 150,000 or so clones. Trimming removed 6 bases from V and 5 bases from J; junction bases left unmatched: 4. This CDR3 spans 13 amino acids. CDR1 is MNHEY, CDR2 SVGAGI, per germline. Sequenced input: peripheral blood. The chain employs TRBV6-5 and TRBJ2-3, with 8 bases fitting TRBD1. The receptor comes from an adult in good health. DNA of the CDR3: TGTGCCAGCAGCTTACAGGGGGGAGATACGCAGTATTTT. Translating gives CASSLQGGDTQYF.